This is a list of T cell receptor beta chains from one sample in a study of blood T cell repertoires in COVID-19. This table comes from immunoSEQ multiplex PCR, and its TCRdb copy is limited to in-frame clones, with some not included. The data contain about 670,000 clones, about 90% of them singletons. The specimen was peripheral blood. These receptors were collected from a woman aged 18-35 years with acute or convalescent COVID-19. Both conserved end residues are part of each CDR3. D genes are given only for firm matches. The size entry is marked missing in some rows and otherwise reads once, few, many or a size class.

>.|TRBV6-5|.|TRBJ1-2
TGTGCCAGCGGGGAGAAGGGAGGCTACACCTTC
CASGEKGGYTF
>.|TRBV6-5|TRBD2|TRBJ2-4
TGTGCCACCTCGACCACGGCACTAGCGTCAAACATTCAGTACTTC
CATSTTALASNIQYF
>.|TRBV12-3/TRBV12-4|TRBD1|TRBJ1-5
TGTGCCAGCACCAACGACAGGGTAACCCAGCATTTT
CASTNDRVTQHF
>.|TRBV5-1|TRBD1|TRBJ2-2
TGCGCCAGCAGCACTGGGACAGGTGGAGGGGAGCTGTTTTTT
CASSTGTGGGELFF
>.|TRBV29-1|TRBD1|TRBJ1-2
TGCAGCGTTGACGTTCTTGCCAGGGGGAACTATGGCTACACCTTC
CSVDVLARGNYGYTF
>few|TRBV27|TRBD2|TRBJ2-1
TGTGCCAGCCGACCTCCGGGACTAGCGGGGGGTATCAATGAGCAGTTCTTC
CASRPPGLAGGINEQFF
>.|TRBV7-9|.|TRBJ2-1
TGTGTCAGCAGCTCCGGAGTCGGGCAGTTCTTC
CVSSSGVGQFF
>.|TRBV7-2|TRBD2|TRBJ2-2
TGTGCCAGCAGCGACCCGGGGGGAAAGAACACCGGGGAGCTGTTTTTT
CASSDPGGKNTGELFF
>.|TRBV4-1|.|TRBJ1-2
TGCGCCAGCAGCCAAGACAGGGCCAAGCTATATGGCTACACCTTC
CASSQDRAKLYGYTF
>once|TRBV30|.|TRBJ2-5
TGTGCCTGGAGTGACCCCCCGCGGGAGACCCAGTACTTC
CAWSDPPRETQYF
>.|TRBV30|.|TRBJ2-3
TGTGCCTGGACATTGCGGAACACAGATACGCAGTATTTT
CAWTLRNTDTQYF
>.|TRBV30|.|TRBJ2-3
TGTGCCTGGAGTGTACTTGCGAGCACAGATACGCAGTATTTT
CAWSVLASTDTQYF
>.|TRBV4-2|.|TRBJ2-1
TGTGCCAGCAGCCAACGCCTAACTCCTAGCTCCTACAATGAGCAGTTCTTC
CASSQRLTPSSYNEQFF
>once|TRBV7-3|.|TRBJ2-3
TGTGCCAGCAGCTCAAGGGCCAGGGGGGCTACAGATACGCAGTATTTT
CASSSRARGATDTQYF
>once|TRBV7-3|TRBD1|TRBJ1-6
TGTGCCAGCAGCCAGGACAGGGTGTCTTTGATCTTTAATTCACCCCTCCACTTT
CASSQDRVSLIFNSPLHF
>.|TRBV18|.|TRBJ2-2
TGTGCCAGCTCACCACGCACTCCCGCTGGGGAGCTGTTTTTT
CASSPRTPAGELFF
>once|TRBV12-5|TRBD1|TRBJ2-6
TGTGCTAGTGGCCGGACAGGGGGCGACCCATCTGGGGCCAACGTCCTGACTTTC
CASGRTGGDPSGANVLTF
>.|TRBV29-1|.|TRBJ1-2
TGCAGCGCCACGGGGGCTAACTATGGCTACACCTTC
CSATGANYGYTF
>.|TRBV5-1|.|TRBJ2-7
TGCGCCAGCAGCCCAGGACTCCCCGAATCCTACGAGCAGTACTTC
CASSPGLPESYEQYF
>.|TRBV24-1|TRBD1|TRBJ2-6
TGTGCCACCCACCCCGGGACAGACTCTGGGGCCAACGTCCTGACTTTC
CATHPGTDSGANVLTF
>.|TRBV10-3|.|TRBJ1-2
TGTGCCATCAGTGATGGTGCCGCCGACTCTCGTGCTAACACCTTC
CAISDGAADSRANTF
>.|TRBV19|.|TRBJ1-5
TGTGCCAGTAGCTTGCGGGACGGTGGGCGGAATCAGCCCCAGCATTTT
CASSLRDGGRNQPQHF
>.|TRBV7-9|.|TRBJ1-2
TGTGCCAGCAGCTTCGCCGACAGGAACTATGGCTACACCTTC
CASSFADRNYGYTF
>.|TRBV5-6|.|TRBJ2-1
TGTGCCAGCAGCGTCGGGACTCAGAATGAGCAGTTCTTC
CASSVGTQNEQFF
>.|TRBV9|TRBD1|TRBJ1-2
TGTGCCAGCAGCTTGGGACAGGGTTGGGGCTACACCTTC
CASSLGQGWGYTF
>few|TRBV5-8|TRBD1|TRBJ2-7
TGTGCCAGCAGCCCCCGGGACAGGGGGTACGAGCAGTACTTC
CASSPRDRGYEQYF
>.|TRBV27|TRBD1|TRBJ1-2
TGTGCCAGCAGTGCGACAGGGGGCCGCTATGGCTACACCTTC
CASSATGGRYGYTF
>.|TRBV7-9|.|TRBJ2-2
TGTGCCAGCAGCTTAGGGAGCATGAACACCGGGGAGCTGTTTTTT
CASSLGSMNTGELFF
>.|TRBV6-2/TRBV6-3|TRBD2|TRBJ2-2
TGTGCCAGCAGCCCCAGCGGGGGTAGCACCGGGGAGCTGTTTTTT
CASSPSGGSTGELFF
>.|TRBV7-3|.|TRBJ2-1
TGTGCCAGCAGCCTCGGGACACTTTACAATGAGCAGTTCTTC
CASSLGTLYNEQFF
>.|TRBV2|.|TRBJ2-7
TGTGCCAGCAGCGGGGTGCGGACCTACGAGCAGTACTTC
CASSGVRTYEQYF
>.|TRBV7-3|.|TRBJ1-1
TGTGCCAGCAGCTTATACCCAGGGCGTACTGAAGCTTTCTTT
CASSLYPGRTEAFF
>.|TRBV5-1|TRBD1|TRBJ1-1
TGCGCCAGCAGTTCGGGCTCGGACAGGGCCACTGAAGCTTTCTTT
CASSSGSDRATEAFF
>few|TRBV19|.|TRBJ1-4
TGTGCCAGCCGCGGAGGGGCGAATGAAAAACTGTTTTTT
CASRGGANEKLFF
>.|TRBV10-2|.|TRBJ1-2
TGCGCCACCGGGGCAGGGGTTTCTAACTATGGCTACACCTTC
CATGAGVSNYGYTF
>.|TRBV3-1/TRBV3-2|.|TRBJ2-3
TGTGCCAGCAGCCAAGACTGGCTAGCTAGCACAGATACGCAGTATTTT
CASSQDWLASTDTQYF
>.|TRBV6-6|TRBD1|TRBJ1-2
TGTGCCAGCAGTTCGCTCTGGGGAGACAGGGACTATGGCTACACCTTC
CASSSLWGDRDYGYTF
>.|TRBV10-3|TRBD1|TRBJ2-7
TGTGCCATCAGTGAGTCCAGGGGGCGTGAGCAGTACTTC
CAISESRGREQYF
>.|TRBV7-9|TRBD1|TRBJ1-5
TGTGCCAGCAGCCCGAGAGGGGGCGATCAGCCCCAGCATTTT
CASSPRGGDQPQHF
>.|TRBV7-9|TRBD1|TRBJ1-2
TGTGCCCTAACAGGGGACTATGGCTACACCTTC
CALTGDYGYTF
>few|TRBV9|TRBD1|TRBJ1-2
TGTGCCAGCAGCGTAGCGGGACAGGGAGCCGGCTACACCTTC
CASSVAGQGAGYTF